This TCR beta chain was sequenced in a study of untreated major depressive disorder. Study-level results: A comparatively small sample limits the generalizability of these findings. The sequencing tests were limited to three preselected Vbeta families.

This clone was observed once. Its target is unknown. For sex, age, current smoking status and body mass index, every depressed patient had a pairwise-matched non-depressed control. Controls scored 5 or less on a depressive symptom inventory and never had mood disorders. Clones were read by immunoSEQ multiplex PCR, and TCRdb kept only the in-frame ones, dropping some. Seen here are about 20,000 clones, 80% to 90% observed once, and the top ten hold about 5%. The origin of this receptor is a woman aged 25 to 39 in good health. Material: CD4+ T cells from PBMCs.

The CDR3 bases are TGCGCCAGCAGCTCCCTTGAAGGAGATACGCAGTATTTT. Amino acid sequence: CASSSLEGDTQYF. This rearrangement joins TRBV5-1 to TRBJ2-3; D unresolved. Germline CDR1 SGHRS, CDR2 YFSETQ. V was trimmed by 3 bases and J by 5 bases, leaving 10 bases between them. The CDR3 is 13 amino acids.